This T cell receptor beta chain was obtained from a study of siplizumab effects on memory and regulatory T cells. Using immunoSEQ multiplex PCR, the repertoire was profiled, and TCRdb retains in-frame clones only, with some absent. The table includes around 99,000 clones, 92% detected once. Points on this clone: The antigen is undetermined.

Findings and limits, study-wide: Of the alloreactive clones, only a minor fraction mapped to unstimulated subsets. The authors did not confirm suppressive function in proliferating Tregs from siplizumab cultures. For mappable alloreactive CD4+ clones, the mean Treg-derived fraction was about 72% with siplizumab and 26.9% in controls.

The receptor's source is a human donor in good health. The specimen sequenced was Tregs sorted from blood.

CDR3 amino acids: CASSERSWAGQGGVQAKNIQYF. The CDR3 coding sequence is TGTGCCAGCAGTGAAAGGTCTTGGGCGGGACAGGGGGGAGTTCAGGCCAAAAACATTCAGTACTTC. The rearrangement links TRBV2 to TRBJ2-4, with TRBD1 matching over 11 bases. The CDR3 runs to 22 residues. The V gene end was trimmed by 2 bases and the J gene end by 1 base; junction bases not matched to a gene: 19. Germline lookup yields CDR1 SNHLY and CDR2 FYNNEI.